This is a list of T cell receptor beta chains from one sample in a study of T cells in Graves' hyperthyroidism and ophthalmopathy. TCRdb passed the multiplex PCR reads through MiXCR, listing each CDR3 protein once. The data contain roughly 530,000 distinct CDR3 sequences, 17% of them singletons. The sequenced sample consisted of blood. The source is a woman aged 18 to 35 with Graves' ophthalmopathy. CDR3s include the opening cysteine and the closing phenylalanine or tryptophan. The D gene is left open where the match is weak. Clone sizes are given selectively: once, few, many, or a class where the clone is expanded.

V gene: TRBV5-4
D gene: -
J gene: TRBJ2-7
clone size: -
CDR3 protein: CASSGDGRHEQYF
CDR3 DNA: TGTGCCAGCAGCGGGGACGGACGCCACGAGCAGTACTTC

V gene: TRBV7-2
D gene: -
J gene: TRBJ2-1
clone size: few
CDR3 protein: CASSESGYTREQFF
CDR3 DNA: TGTGCCAGCAGCGAAAGCGGGTACACTCGTGAGCAGTTCTTC

V gene: TRBV18
D gene: -
J gene: TRBJ2-3
clone size: many
CDR3 protein: CASSLTGGLTDTQYF
CDR3 DNA: TGTGCCAGCTCATTGACGGGGGGCCTCACAGATACGCAGTATTTT

V gene: TRBV4-1
D gene: -
J gene: TRBJ1-5
clone size: -
CDR3 protein: CASSHLGAVGQPQHF
CDR3 DNA: TGCGCCAGCAGCCACCTAGGGGCGGTGGGGCAGCCCCAGCATTTT

V gene: TRBV20-1
D gene: -
J gene: TRBJ1-6
clone size: -
CDR3 protein: CSARDLNRRQDNSPLHF
CDR3 DNA: TGCAGTGCTAGAGATCTTAACCGCCGACAGGACAATTCACCCCTCCACTTT

V gene: TRBV29-1
D gene: TRBD2
J gene: TRBJ2-1
clone size: few
CDR3 protein: CSVRLAGVHEQFF
CDR3 DNA: TGCAGCGTGAGACTAGCGGGAGTACATGAGCAGTTCTTC

V gene: TRBV5-5
D gene: -
J gene: TRBJ1-4
clone size: many
CDR3 protein: CASSLQGLEKLFF
CDR3 DNA: TGTGCCAGCAGCTTACAGGGTTTGGAAAAACTGTTTTTT

V gene: TRBV28
D gene: -
J gene: TRBJ2-2
clone size: -
CDR3 protein: CASSHSVGQGLRTGELFF
CDR3 DNA: TGTGCCAGCAGCCATTCCGTTGGCCAGGGATTAAGGACCGGGGAGCTGTTTTTT

V gene: TRBV6-1
D gene: -
J gene: TRBJ1-4
clone size: -
CDR3 protein: CASRERANEKLFF
CDR3 DNA: TGTGCCAGTCGAGAGCGGGCTAATGAAAAACTGTTTTTT

V gene: TRBV3-1
D gene: TRBD1
J gene: TRBJ1-1
clone size: -
CDR3 protein: CASSRQGGAEAFF
CDR3 DNA: TGTGCCAGCAGCCGACAGGGTGGTGCTGAAGCTTTCTTT

V gene: TRBV5-1
D gene: TRBD2
J gene: TRBJ2-7
clone size: -
CDR3 protein: CASSSLTSGAAGEQYF
CDR3 DNA: TGCGCCAGCAGCTCCCTGACTAGCGGGGCCGCGGGCGAGCAGTACTTC

V gene: TRBV4-1
D gene: -
J gene: TRBJ1-1
clone size: few
CDR3 protein: CASSLGRPGASTEAFF
CDR3 DNA: TGCGCCAGCAGCCTAGGTCGTCCGGGGGCGAGCACTGAAGCTTTCTTT

V gene: TRBV7-3
D gene: -
J gene: TRBJ2-3
clone size: many
CDR3 protein: CASSPYGQSTDTQYF
CDR3 DNA: TGTGCCAGCAGCCCATACGGACAGTCCACAGATACGCAGTATTTT

V gene: TRBV15
D gene: -
J gene: TRBJ1-5
clone size: many
CDR3 protein: CATSSHRTEYSNQPQHF
CDR3 DNA: TGTGCCACCAGCAGTCACCGGACGGAATATAGCAATCAGCCCCAGCATTTT

V gene: TRBV4-2
D gene: TRBD1
J gene: TRBJ1-1
clone size: few
CDR3 protein: CASSQEGRGGTEAFF
CDR3 DNA: TGTGCCAGCAGCCAAGAAGGCAGGGGGGGCACTGAAGCTTTCTTT

V gene: TRBV3-1
D gene: -
J gene: TRBJ2-5
clone size: many
CDR3 protein: CASSQDLGQETQYF
CDR3 DNA: TGTGCCAGCAGCCAAGATCTAGGACAAGAGACCCAGTACTTC

V gene: TRBV6-5
D gene: TRBD2
J gene: TRBJ2-7
clone size: -
CDR3 protein: CASSYLRAGGTYEQYF
CDR3 DNA: TGTGCCAGCAGTTACCTTCGAGCGGGAGGGACCTACGAGCAGTACTTC

V gene: TRBV3-1
D gene: TRBD2
J gene: TRBJ2-1
clone size: few
CDR3 protein: CASSQTSGRVNEQFF
CDR3 DNA: TGTGCCAGCAGCCAAACTAGCGGGAGGGTAAATGAGCAGTTCTTC

V gene: TRBV20-1
D gene: TRBD2
J gene: TRBJ2-5
clone size: many
CDR3 protein: CSAREGLAGGLIQETQYF
CDR3 DNA: TGCAGTGCTAGAGAGGGACTAGCGGGGGGCCTGATCCAAGAGACCCAGTACTTC

V gene: TRBV7-6
D gene: -
J gene: TRBJ1-1
clone size: many
CDR3 protein: CASSLAAGLVNTEAFF
CDR3 DNA: TGTGCCAGCAGCTTAGCGGCAGGGTTGGTGAACACTGAAGCTTTCTTT

V gene: TRBV7-2
D gene: TRBD2
J gene: TRBJ2-3
clone size: many
CDR3 protein: CASSLVAGAGGPRDTQYF
CDR3 DNA: TGTGCCAGCAGCTTAGTAGCGGGAGCGGGAGGGCCAAGGGATACGCAGTATTTT

V gene: TRBV29-1
D gene: -
J gene: TRBJ2-1
clone size: -
CDR3 protein: CSVEGTRGMNEQFF
CDR3 DNA: TGCAGCGTTGAAGGGACTCGCGGGATGAATGAGCAGTTCTTC

V gene: TRBV28
D gene: TRBD2
J gene: TRBJ2-7
clone size: many
CDR3 protein: CASKAGGPWGEQYF
CDR3 DNA: TGTGCCAGCAAAGCGGGAGGGCCCTGGGGCGAGCAGTACTTC

V gene: TRBV2
D gene: -
J gene: TRBJ2-1
clone size: -
CDR3 protein: CASSLDGSWVNEQFF
CDR3 DNA: TGTGCCAGCAGCTTGGACGGATCCTGGGTCAATGAGCAGTTCTTC

V gene: TRBV27
D gene: -
J gene: TRBJ1-1
clone size: many
CDR3 protein: CASSGGGRLLNTEAFF
CDR3 DNA: TGTGCCAGCAGTGGCGGGGGGCGTTTATTGAACACTGAAGCTTTCTTT

V gene: TRBV5-8
D gene: TRBD1
J gene: TRBJ2-7
clone size: -
CDR3 protein: CASSLNRDRVYEQYF
CDR3 DNA: TGTGCCAGCAGCCTGAACCGGGACAGGGTTTACGAGCAGTACTTC

V gene: TRBV11-1
D gene: TRBD2
J gene: TRBJ2-1
clone size: many
CDR3 protein: CASSLETSSGEQFF
CDR3 DNA: TGTGCCAGCAGCTTAGAGACTAGCTCCGGTGAGCAGTTCTTC

V gene: TRBV20-1
D gene: -
J gene: TRBJ2-1
clone size: few
CDR3 protein: CSARAPQGYHNEQFF
CDR3 DNA: TGCAGTGCTAGAGCGCCGCAGGGGTACCACAATGAGCAGTTCTTC

V gene: TRBV7-2
D gene: TRBD1
J gene: TRBJ2-1
clone size: -
CDR3 protein: CASSHGQGSLNEQFF
CDR3 DNA: TGTGCCAGCAGCCACGGACAGGGCTCACTCAATGAGCAGTTCTTC

V gene: TRBV6-8
D gene: -
J gene: TRBJ1-4
clone size: few
CDR3 protein: CASRPATGRKLFF
CDR3 DNA: TGTGCCAGCAGGCCCGCGACAGGTCGAAAACTGTTTTTT

V gene: TRBV3-2
D gene: -
J gene: TRBJ2-7
clone size: once
CDR3 protein: CASSQDYSGRLGHEQYF
CDR3 DNA: TGTGCCAGCAGCCAAGATTATAGCGGGAGGTTGGGTCACGAGCAGTACTTC

V gene: TRBV13
D gene: -
J gene: TRBJ2-1
clone size: many
CDR3 protein: CASSLGLRGRNNEQFF
CDR3 DNA: TGTGCCAGCAGCTTAGGCCTCCGGGGGCGAAACAATGAGCAGTTCTTC

V gene: TRBV20-1
D gene: -
J gene: TRBJ1-1
clone size: -
CDR3 protein: CSARDFDRRQPEAFF
CDR3 DNA: TGCAGTGCTAGAGATTTCGACAGACGCCAACCTGAAGCTTTCTTT

V gene: TRBV11-1
D gene: -
J gene: TRBJ2-1
clone size: many
CDR3 protein: CASSLGRGTPGEQFF
CDR3 DNA: TGTGCCAGCAGCTTAGGACGAGGGACTCCAGGGGAGCAGTTCTTC

V gene: TRBV6-1
D gene: -
J gene: TRBJ2-2
clone size: few
CDR3 protein: CAIGGGGVAGELFF
CDR3 DNA: TGTGCCATTGGCGGAGGGGGCGTCGCCGGGGAGCTGTTTTTT

V gene: TRBV20-1
D gene: -
J gene: TRBJ2-7
clone size: -
CDR3 protein: CSARVPITNEQYF
CDR3 DNA: TGCAGTGCTAGAGTCCCAATCACCAACGAGCAGTACTTC

V gene: TRBV5-1
D gene: TRBD1
J gene: TRBJ1-1
clone size: many
CDR3 protein: CASRIGTENTEAFF
CDR3 DNA: TGCGCCAGCAGAATAGGGACAGAGAACACTGAAGCTTTCTTT

V gene: TRBV7-2
D gene: TRBD2
J gene: TRBJ2-7
clone size: many
CDR3 protein: CASSWGGSEQYF
CDR3 DNA: TGTGCCAGCAGCTGGGGCGGGAGCGAGCAGTACTTC

V gene: TRBV2
D gene: -
J gene: TRBJ2-5
clone size: many
CDR3 protein: CASRGAETASQETQYF
CDR3 DNA: TGTGCCAGCCGGGGTGCCGAAACAGCCAGTCAAGAGACCCAGTACTTC

V gene: TRBV10-3
D gene: -
J gene: TRBJ1-2
clone size: -
CDR3 protein: CAISAVGTGRDGYTF
CDR3 DNA: TGTGCCATCAGTGCCGTTGGTACGGGGAGGGATGGCTACACCTTC

V gene: TRBV24-1
D gene: TRBD1
J gene: TRBJ2-1
clone size: -
CDR3 protein: CATGAQGSYNEQFF
CDR3 DNA: TGTGCCACCGGAGCACAGGGGTCCTACAATGAGCAGTTCTTC

V gene: TRBV20-1
D gene: -
J gene: TRBJ1-1
clone size: -
CDR3 protein: CSAMTPETSPTEAFF
CDR3 DNA: TGCAGTGCTATGACCCCGGAGACTTCCCCCACTGAAGCTTTCTTT

V gene: TRBV2
D gene: TRBD2
J gene: TRBJ2-7
clone size: -
CDR3 protein: CASSEPGGLFIEQYF
CDR3 DNA: TGTGCCAGCAGTGAACCGGGAGGGCTATTCATCGAGCAGTACTTC

V gene: TRBV4-1
D gene: TRBD1
J gene: TRBJ1-4
clone size: -
CDR3 protein: CASRDTGTGYLATNEKLFF
CDR3 DNA: TGCGCCAGCAGGGACACCGGGACAGGGTACTTGGCAACTAATGAAAAACTGTTTTTT

V gene: TRBV12-3/TRBV12-4
D gene: -
J gene: TRBJ2-1
clone size: many
CDR3 protein: CASTEQGVVNEQFF
CDR3 DNA: TGTGCCAGCACCGAACAGGGCGTGGTGAATGAGCAGTTCTTC

V gene: TRBV6-1
D gene: -
J gene: TRBJ1-5
clone size: few
CDR3 protein: CASSSVSNQPQHF
CDR3 DNA: TGTGCCAGCAGTTCAGTCTCCAATCAGCCCCAGCATTTT

V gene: TRBV11-3
D gene: -
J gene: TRBJ2-2
clone size: many
CDR3 protein: CASSLRTGELFF
CDR3 DNA: TGTGCCAGCAGCTTAAGGACCGGGGAGCTGTTTTTT

V gene: TRBV9
D gene: -
J gene: TRBJ2-3
clone size: few
CDR3 protein: CASSVAIAGTDTQYF
CDR3 DNA: TGTGCCAGCAGCGTAGCAATAGCGGGCACAGATACGCAGTATTTT

V gene: TRBV4-2
D gene: -
J gene: TRBJ1-1
clone size: few
CDR3 protein: CASSTGMGGPYTEAFF
CDR3 DNA: TGTGCCAGCAGCACAGGTATGGGGGGCCCTTACACTGAAGCTTTCTTT

V gene: TRBV19
D gene: TRBD1
J gene: TRBJ1-2
clone size: -
CDR3 protein: CATSRTGGNYGYTF
CDR3 DNA: TGTGCCACCAGCAGGACAGGCGGGAACTATGGCTACACCTTC